One sample yielded the 15 T cell receptor beta chains listed below, sequenced in a study of blood T cell repertoires in COVID-19. The method was immunoSEQ multiplex PCR; TCRdb's version includes in-frame clones alone and lacks a portion of them. The sample carries about 75,000 clones, 87% recorded once. The sequenced sample consisted of peripheral blood. These receptors originate from a woman aged 45-59 years with acute or convalescent COVID-19.

The chain links TRBV7-8 to TRBJ1-2; no reliable D call. V lost 5 bases to trimming and J lost 5 bases, with 9 bases between them. CDR3 size: 12 residues. CDR1 SGHVS and CDR2 FQNEAQ come from the germline V gene. CDR3 coding DNA: TGTGCCAGCAGCCTGAGTAATTATGGCTACACCTTC. This sequence encodes CASSLSNYGYTF. Complete variable domain (other parts from reference TRBV7-8 and TRBJ1-2): GAGVSQSPRYKVAKRGQDVALRCDPISGHVSLFWYQQALGQGPEFLTYFQNEAQLDKSGLPSDRFFAERPEGSVSTLKIQRTQQEDSAVYLCASSLSNYGYTFGSGTRLTVV.

The rearrangement uses TRBV25-1 and TRBJ2-7; D might be TRBD1 (6 bases). Germline V gene data show CDR1 as MGHDK and CDR2 as SYGVNS. The V end was cut by 5 bases, the J end by 3 bases, with 17 bases between. The CDR3 contains 15 residues. The CDR3 is CASSNPDSAIYEQYF. The CDR3 bases are TGTGCCAGCAGTAACCCGGACAGCGCGATCTACGAGCAGTACTTC.

This clone is a singleton in its sample. The genes are TRBV3-1 (or the pseudogene TRBV3-2) and TRBJ2-1, with D possibly matching TRBD2 (5 bases). The germline CDR1 and CDR2 sequences are LGHDT and YNNKEL (reference sequence). The CDR3 contains 14 residues. V was trimmed by 1 base and J by 7 bases, leaving 11 bases between them. The CDR3 here is CASSQGTGRNEQFF. CDR3 DNA: TGTGCCAGCAGCCAAGGGACTGGTCGGAATGAGCAGTTCTTC.

The chain combines TRBV2 with TRBJ1-6; D unclear. Trimming pared 7 bases from V and 7 bases from J, leaving 11 bases between. The CDR3 covers 13 residues. Germline V gene sequence: CDR1 SNHLY, CDR2 FYNNEI. The CDR3 here is CASNGLENSPLHF. In DNA, the CDR3 is TGTGCCAGCAACGGACTGGAGAATTCACCCCTCCACTTT.

The chain links TRBV5-1 to TRBJ2-7; maybe TRBD1 (6 bases). Germline CDR1 SGHRS, CDR2 YFSETQ. This CDR3 comprises 15 residues. The ends were cut back, 0 bases at V and 4 bases at J, with 14 bases in the middle. This chain's CDR3 is CASSLAPTQGYEQYF. The CDR3 coding sequence is TGCGCCAGCAGCTTGGCTCCCACACAGGGTTACGAGCAGTACTTC.

Notes on this clone: Other nucleotide sequences from this sample produce the same CDR3. V gene TRBV5-1 combines with J gene TRBJ2-3, with D unclear. Germline loops: CDR1 SGHRS, CDR2 YFSETQ. V dropped 0 bases and J dropped 0 bases, with 8 bases sitting between them. The CDR3 runs 15 residues. CDR3 sequence: CASSLGQVSTDTQYF. CDR3 bases: TGCGCCAGCAGCTTGGGACAAGTTAGCACAGATACGCAGTATTTT.

V and J are TRBV7-2 and TRBJ2-7; 12 bases are shared with TRBD1. The CDR3 has 17 residues. V lost 5 bases and J lost 6; bases outside the gene matches: 14. Germline V gene sequence: CDR1 SGHTA, CDR2 FQGNSA. The CDR3 loop is CASSIGTGGAGSSEQYF. CDR3 sequence (DNA): TGTGCCAGCAGCATAGGGACAGGGGGCGCTGGGAGCTCCGAGCAGTACTTC. The full variable domain, rest sourced from reference TRBV7-2 and TRBJ2-7, is GAGVSQSPSNKVTEKGKDVELRCDPISGHTALYWYRQSLGQGLEFLIYFQGNSAPDKSGLPSDRFSAERTGGSVSTLTIQRTQQEDSAVYLCASSIGTGGAGSSEQYFGPGTRLTVT.

The chain is built from TRBV5-1 and TRBJ2-7, with TRBD1 matching over 9 bases. The ends lost 0 bases at V and 2 bases at J; junction bases unmatched: 6. Germline CDR1 and CDR2: SGHRS and YFSETQ. The CDR3 covers 16 residues. This chain's CDR3 is CASSLAGTGRAYEQYF. The CDR3, as DNA: TGCGCCAGCAGCTTGGCCGGGACAGGGCGTGCCTACGAGCAGTACTTC.

This clone was counted once. J is TRBJ1-3 and V is TRBV4-2, with D maybe TRBD1 (5 bases). V was cut by 0 bases and J by 1 base, with 7 bases left in between. The CDR3 extends over 15 amino acids. Per germline, CDR1 LGHNA and CDR2 YNFKEQ. In DNA, the CDR3 is TGTGCCAGCAGCCAAGACCAGGGTTCTGGAAACACCATATATTTT. The encoded protein is CASSQDQGSGNTIYF.

The rearrangement uses TRBV7-2 and TRBJ2-1; perhaps TRBD2 as D (7 bases). Germline CDR1 SGHTA, CDR2 FQGNSA. V lost 4 bases to trimming and J lost 6 bases, with 19 bases between them. This CDR3 has 16 amino acids. CDR3 region: CASSSRGRGQGNEQFF. In nucleotides, the CDR3 is TGTGCCAGCAGCTCACGGGGGCGGGGGCAGGGCAATGAGCAGTTCTTC.

The V gene is TRBV24-1, the J gene TRBJ2-5; no clear D. Germline assignment: CDR1 KGHDR and CDR2 SFDVKD. CDR3 size: 12 residues. Trimming shortened V by 3 bases and J by 3 bases, and 4 bases separated the two germline ends. The CDR3 loop reads CATSDTEETQYF. CDR3 DNA: TGTGCCACCAGTGATACGGAAGAGACCCAGTACTTC.

This chain uses TRBV7-3 with TRBJ2-2; 7 bases fit TRBD2. The CDR3 runs to 15 residues. J lost 6 bases, V lost 5 bases, and 9 bases had no gene match. Looked up from germline, CDR1 is SGHTA and CDR2 is FQGTGA. This chain's CDR3 is CASSVGLPSSGELFF. The CDR3 region has the DNA TGTGCCAGCAGCGTGGGACTACCCAGCTCCGGGGAGCTGTTTTTT.

This rearrangement joins TRBV5-4 to TRBJ2-1, with 10 bases fitting TRBD1. The germline V gene encodes CDR1 SGHNT and CDR2 YYREEE (reference sequence). The CDR3 length is 16 residues. V shed 4 bases and J 2 bases; nucleotides not matched to a gene: 6. The CDR3 here is CASSGPGQGAYNEQFF. CDR3 bases: TGTGCCAGCAGCGGACCTGGACAGGGGGCCTACAATGAGCAGTTCTTC.

By share, this clone ranks as medium-sized (0.01 to 0.1%). The chain couples TRBV9 to TRBJ2-7; the D gene is possibly TRBD2 (5 bases). The CDR3 contains 15 residues. Trimming cost V 4 bases and J 0 bases, with 14 bases left between them. Germline-derived CDR1 and CDR2 are SGDLS and YYNGEE. CDR3 in amino acids: CASSPSGSSSYEQYF. The CDR3 coding sequence is TGTGCCAGCAGCCCCAGTGGGAGCAGCTCCTACGAGCAGTACTTC.

This clone came up a few times. V gene TRBV6-1 combines with J gene TRBJ1-5, with 7 bases fitting TRBD1. Germline V gives CDR1 MNHNS, CDR2 SASEGT. V gave up 0 bases and J gave up 5 bases; unmatched junction bases: 4. The CDR3 covers 15 residues. CDR3 nucleotides: TGTGCCAGCAGTGAAGCGGGACAGACCTATCAGCCCCAGCATTTT. Its protein product is CASSEAGQTYQPQHF.